The clone carrying this T cell receptor beta chain has only one observation. Antigen: not known. The study ran its PCR with 60 Vbeta and 13 Jbeta primers. TCRdb's table, derived via immunoSEQ multiplex PCR, lists solely in-frame clones and lacks some. The data hold some 150,000 clones, with 65% to 80% observed a single time. This sample is part of a study of cytomegalovirus exposure and HLA in healthy donors. On the study more broadly: About 84% of roughly 400 genotyped donors fell in the Caucasian-associated ancestry cluster.

Overall study results and limits: An assumption of roughly uniform sequencing depth across donors underlay the presence/absence analyses. One variant, a missense change in DCLRE1C, was linked in a later analysis to TCR beta V- and J-gene trimming.

Sequences were obtained from PBMCs. This receptor was obtained from a middle-aged woman in good health and CMV-seronegative.

The CDR3 DNA sequence: TGTGCCAGCAGTGTCCAGGGGGCTGCTTCACCCCTCCACTTT. Its translation is CASSVQGAASPLHF. This rearrangement joins TRBV2 to TRBJ1-6; 8 bases fit TRBD1. The ends lost 4 bases at V and 9 bases at J; junction bases unmatched: 5. The CDR3 covers 14 residues. Germline V lookup: CDR1 SNHLY, CDR2 FYNNEI.